This T cell receptor beta chain was sequenced during a study of T cell repertoires and HLA-DP antigens. Across the study: In vitro CD4+ alloreactivity was against HeLa-presented HLA-DP. Average DNA input: approximately 220 ng for CD137+CD4+ sorts, around 1,300 ng pre-culture.

Overall study results and limits: Against one allele, clones undetected before culture averaged about 35%; against the other, 50% to 65%. A non-physiological HeLa system presented antigen to total CD4+ responders.

For this clone: Antigen specificity is unknown.

V trimming: 5 bases; J trimming: 1 base; junction bases outside the gene matches: 7. This CDR3 spans 16 amino acids. Per germline, CDR1 SGHTA and CDR2 FQGNSA. Profiling relied on immunoSEQ multiplex PCR, and the TCRdb table lists in-frame clones only, not all of them. This table holds approximately 90,000 clones, about nine tenths found once. The sequence was collected from a man aged 50-59 years in good health and CMV-seronegative. This sequence joins TRBV7-2 and TRBJ2-4; 8 nucleotides align to TRBD1. The sample was CD4+ T cells from PBMCs. The CDR3 reads CASSNRGSHAKNIQYF. DNA for the CDR3: TGTGCCAGCAGCAACAGGGGGTCACACGCCAAAAACATTCAGTACTTC. Full variable domain (remainder filled in from reference TRBV7-2 and TRBJ2-4): GAGVSQSPSNKVTEKGKDVELRCDPISGHTALYWYRQSLGQGLEFLIYFQGNSAPDKSGLPSDRFSAERTGGSVSTLTIQRTQQEDSAVYLCASSNRGSHAKNIQYFGAGTRLSVL.